This T cell receptor beta chain was found in a study of shared clonotypes between healthy human individuals. For the study at large: Researchers assigned three CD4 naive, three CD4 memory, two CD8 naive and one CD8 memory plate to each donor.

TCRdb's copy holds only in-frame clones and misses some; the assay was immunoSEQ multiplex PCR. The sample contains under 1,900,000 clones, around 98.5% of which appear only once. CDR3 length: 17 amino acids. This clonotype was sampled from a man aged 25-45 years in good health. The chain is built from TRBV21-1 and TRBJ2-3; TRBD1 is the table's D call and was not checked against the DNA. TRBV21-1 counts as a pseudogene. Sequenced input: naive CD4+ T cells sorted from blood. The subset here: CD45RA+ positively selected. CDR3 sequence: CASSARPRGSPTDTQYF. For the CDR3, the DNA is TGTGCCAGCAGCGCCCGGCCCAGGGGTTCCCCCACAGATACGCAGTATTTT.